This T cell receptor beta chain stems from a study of blood T cell repertoires in COVID-19. The CDR3 loop spans 14 amino acids. Germline lookup yields CDR1 MNHEY and CDR2 SVGAGI. The V end lost 7 bases, the J end lost 0 bases, and 10 bases lay between the germline ends. There are a few counts of this clone. In the study's own analysis: Cell counts per sample came from amplifying reference gene primers. The protocol was immunoSEQ multiplex PCR, while the TCRdb copy is restricted to in-frame clones and leaves out a portion. For V, J and clone size, that table is used; D and trimming come from the DNA. The sample has approximately 150,000 clones, roughly 83% seen once.

This rearrangement joins TRBV6-5 to TRBJ2-1, with a weak D call TRBD2 (5 bases). The sequence was collected from a man in his sixties with acute or convalescent COVID-19. Input material: peripheral blood. The CDR3: CASTRAGSYNEQFF. As DNA, the CDR3 is TGTGCCAGCACCCGGGCGGGCTCCTACAATGAGCAGTTCTTC.